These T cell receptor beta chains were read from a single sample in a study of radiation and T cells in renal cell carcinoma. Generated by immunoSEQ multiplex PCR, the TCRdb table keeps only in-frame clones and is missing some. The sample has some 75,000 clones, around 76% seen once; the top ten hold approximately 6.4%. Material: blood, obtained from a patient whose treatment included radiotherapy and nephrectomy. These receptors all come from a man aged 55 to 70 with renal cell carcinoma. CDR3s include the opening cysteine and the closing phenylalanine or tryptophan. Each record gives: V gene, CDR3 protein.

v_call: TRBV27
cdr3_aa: CASSGASGGPYNEQFF

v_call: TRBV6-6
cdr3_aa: CASSNDYHNEQFF

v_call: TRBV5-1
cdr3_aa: CASSLVAGGSGELFF

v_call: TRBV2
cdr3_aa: CASSGLSSGIETQYF

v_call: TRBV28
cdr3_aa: CASSTTTGRAEAFF

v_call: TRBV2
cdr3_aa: CASSGLRGEQFF

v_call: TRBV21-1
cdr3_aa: CALMGGGNTIYF

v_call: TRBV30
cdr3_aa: CAWTGLSWHEQFF

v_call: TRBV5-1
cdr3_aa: CASSLAAQGAVQFF

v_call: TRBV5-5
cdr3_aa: CASSPVEGPNYGYTF

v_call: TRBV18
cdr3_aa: CASSQGQGNTYEQYF

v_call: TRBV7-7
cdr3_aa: CASSLASGRDYEQYF

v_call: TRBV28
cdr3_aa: CASMGGANVLTF

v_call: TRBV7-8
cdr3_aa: CASGRGGSTSYEQYF

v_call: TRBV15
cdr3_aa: CATSRDFSWEETQYF

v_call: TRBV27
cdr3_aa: CASSFVGGGEKLFF

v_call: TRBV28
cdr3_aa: CASSTRDRAGYTF

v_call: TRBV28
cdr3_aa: CASSPPVGSGNTIYF

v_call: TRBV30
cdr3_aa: CAWSVGSTALDKEQFF

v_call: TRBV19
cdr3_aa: CASERDVGYGYTF

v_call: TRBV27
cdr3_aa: CASGGLGGFYEQYF

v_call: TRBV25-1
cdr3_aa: CASSETKTANNEKLFF

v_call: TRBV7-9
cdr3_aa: CASSQSPYNTGELFF

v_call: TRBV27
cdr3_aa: CASPRPYSNQPQHF

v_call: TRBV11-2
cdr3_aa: CASSSPRGTYEQYF

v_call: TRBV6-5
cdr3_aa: CASSYQRPDRYYGYTF

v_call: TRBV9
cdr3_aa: CASSVVAGGPSDTQYF

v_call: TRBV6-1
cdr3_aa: CASSDKPREKLFF

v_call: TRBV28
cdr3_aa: CASRDLRLHEQYF

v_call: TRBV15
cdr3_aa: CATSANYEQYF

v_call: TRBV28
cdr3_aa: CASSAPGSGEQYF

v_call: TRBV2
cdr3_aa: CASRDSNQPQHF

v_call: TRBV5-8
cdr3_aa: CASSLLGETQYF

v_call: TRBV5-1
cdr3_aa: CASSPRLGIQETQYF

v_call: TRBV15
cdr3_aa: CATSGGTGNHDTQYF

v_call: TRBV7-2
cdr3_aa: CASSSAEETQYF

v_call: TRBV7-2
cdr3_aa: CASTLGAPSGSYEQYF

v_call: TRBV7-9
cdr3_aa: CASSLAGGTQYF

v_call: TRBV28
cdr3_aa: CASRTSPYEQYF

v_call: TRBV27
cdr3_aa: CASSFRFEAYYGYTF

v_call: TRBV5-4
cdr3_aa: CASSLEGEGTQYF